What follows are 13 T cell receptor beta chains derived from one specimen sequenced in a study of CXCR3-negative and CXCR3-positive naive CD8 T cells. Regarding the study as a whole: Naive cells positive for CXCR3 carried more hydrophobic TRB CDR3s than CXCR3-negative ones.

All TRB cDNA libraries came from 5' RACE performed with UMI labels. TCRdb re-called the 5' RACE reads and catalogs CDR3 proteins one per entry, DNA excluded. The sample data list under 90,000 distinct CDR3 sequences. These receptors are not linked to any known antigen. Sequenced sample: naive CXCR3+ CD8+ T cells from blood. Noted subset: CD45RO-CCR7+CD27+CD95- naive CD8+ T cells expressing CXCR3 (TNR3+). The receptors were gathered from a human donor in good health. Some clones in this sample may be carry-over from other donors' samples.

V usage is TRBV11-2 and J usage is TRBJ2-5; the TCRdb D gene call, TRBD1, has no DNA to confirm it. CDR3 length equals 16 residues. The germline CDR1 and CDR2 sequences are SGHAT and FQNNGV. CDR3 sequence: CASSPWDRALDETQYF.

The chain employs TRBV27 and TRBJ1-6. Germline CDR1 and CDR2: MNHEY and SMNVEV (reference sequence). The CDR3 loop spans 15 amino acids. The chain's CDR3 is CASSSRSSYNSPLHF.

The CDR3 sequence is CSAEGLGGYEQYF. The chain couples TRBV29-1 to TRBJ2-7; TCRdb designates TRBD2, a call that cannot be tested without DNA. This CDR3 comprises 13 residues. Germline lookup yields CDR1 SQVTM and CDR2 ANQGSEA.

The chain employs TRBV5-1 and TRBJ2-7; without DNA, the TCRdb call of TRBD1 cannot be checked. From germline, CDR1 is SGHRS and CDR2 YFSETQ. CDR3 length: 16 amino acids. The CDR3: CASSLVSGTGFAEQYF.

The rearrangement links TRBV6-2 or TRBV6-3 to TRBJ1-5; the TRBD1 assignment by TCRdb is unverifiable without DNA. The CDR3 has 14 residues. In germline, CDR1 is MNHEY, CDR2 SVGEGT. The CDR3 spells CASSWTDVNQPQHF.

The J gene is TRBJ2-5, the V gene TRBV6-2 or TRBV6-3. The length of the CDR3 is 13 residues. The germline V gene encodes CDR1 MNHEY and CDR2 SVGEGT. The CDR3 sequence is CASSDRRIETQYF.

The chain couples TRBV28 to TRBJ2-7. The CDR3 is 12 residues long. Germline values: CDR1 MDHEN, CDR2 SYDVKM. CDR3 residues: CASSWISYEQYF.

This rearrangement joins TRBV29-1 to TRBJ2-7; TCRdb's assignment of TRBD1 cannot be checked, as there is no DNA. CDR3 length equals 12 residues. CDR1 SQVTM and CDR2 ANQGSEA come from the germline V gene. CDR3 amino acids: CSVPTGGGEQYF.

V usage is TRBV28 and J usage is TRBJ1-5. Germline CDR1 and CDR2: MDHEN and SYDVKM. The CDR3 has 13 residues. The CDR3: CASSLSSNQPQHF.

This rearrangement joins TRBV12-3 or TRBV12-4 to TRBJ2-7; without DNA, the TCRdb call of TRBD1 cannot be checked. The CDR3 spans 16 residues. The CDR3: CASSPEPGRTSYEQYF.

J is TRBJ1-2 and V is TRBV18. There are 12 residues in the CDR3. Germline values: CDR1 KGHSH, CDR2 LQKENI. This CDR3 is CASSPIGGGYTF.

The chain carries TRBV7-9 and TRBJ2-2; TCRdb picks TRBD2, but there is no DNA to check that call. In germline, CDR1 is SEHNR, CDR2 FQNEAQ (reference sequence). The CDR3 consists of 17 residues. CDR3 residues: CASSSELGLAVTGELFF.

The chain carries TRBV29-1 and TRBJ1-1. This CDR3 is built from 12 residues. Looked up from germline, CDR1 is SQVTM and CDR2 is ANQGSEA. The CDR3 loop is CSVDEGDTEAFF.